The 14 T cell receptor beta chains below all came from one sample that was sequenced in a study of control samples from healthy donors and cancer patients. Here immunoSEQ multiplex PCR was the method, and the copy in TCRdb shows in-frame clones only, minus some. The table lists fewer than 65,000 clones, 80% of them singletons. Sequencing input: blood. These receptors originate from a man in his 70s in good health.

CDR3 nucleotides: TGTGCCAGCAGGCCGTACGGGGCCACCGGGGAGCTGTTTTTT. Its translation: CASRPYGATGELFF. This chain uses TRBV27 with TRBJ2-2; D may match TRBD1 or TRBD2 (5 bases each). This CDR3 is 14 amino acids long. Germline CDR1 is MNHEY and CDR2 is SMNVEV (reference sequence). V was clipped by 6 bases and J by 4 bases, with 12 bases between them.

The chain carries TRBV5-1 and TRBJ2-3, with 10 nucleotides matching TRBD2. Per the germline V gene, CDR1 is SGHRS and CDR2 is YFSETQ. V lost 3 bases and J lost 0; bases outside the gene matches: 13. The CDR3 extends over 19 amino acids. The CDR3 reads CASSSLLAGAAASTDTQYF. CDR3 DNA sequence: TGCGCCAGCAGCTCTCTTCTAGCGGGGGCCGCCGCTAGCACAGATACGCAGTATTTT.

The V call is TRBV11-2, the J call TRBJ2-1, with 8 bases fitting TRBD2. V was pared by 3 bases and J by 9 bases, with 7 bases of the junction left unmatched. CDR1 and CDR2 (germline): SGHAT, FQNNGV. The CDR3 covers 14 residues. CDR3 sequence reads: CASSFVPGGGEQFF. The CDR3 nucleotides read TGTGCCAGCAGCTTTGTTCCGGGGGGGGGTGAGCAGTTCTTC.

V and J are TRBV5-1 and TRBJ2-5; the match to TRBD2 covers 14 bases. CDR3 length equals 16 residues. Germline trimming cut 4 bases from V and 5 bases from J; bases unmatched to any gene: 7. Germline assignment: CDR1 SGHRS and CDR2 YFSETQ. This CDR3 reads CASSKTSGRAYETQYF. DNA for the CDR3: TGCGCCAGCAGCAAGACTAGCGGGAGGGCCTATGAGACCCAGTACTTC.

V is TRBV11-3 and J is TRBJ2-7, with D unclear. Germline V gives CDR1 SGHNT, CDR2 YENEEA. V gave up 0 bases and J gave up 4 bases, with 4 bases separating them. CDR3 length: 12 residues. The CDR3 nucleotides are TGTGCCAGCAGCTTAGATGGGTACGAGCAGTACTTC. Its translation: CASSLDGYEQYF.

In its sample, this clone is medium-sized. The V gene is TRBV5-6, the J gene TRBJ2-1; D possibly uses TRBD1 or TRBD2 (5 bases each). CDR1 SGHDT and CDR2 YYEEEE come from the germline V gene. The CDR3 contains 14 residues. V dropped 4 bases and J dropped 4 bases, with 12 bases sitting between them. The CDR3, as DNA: TGTGCCAGCAGCCCGGGACCCTCGTACAATGAGCAGTTCTTC. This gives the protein CASSPGPSYNEQFF.

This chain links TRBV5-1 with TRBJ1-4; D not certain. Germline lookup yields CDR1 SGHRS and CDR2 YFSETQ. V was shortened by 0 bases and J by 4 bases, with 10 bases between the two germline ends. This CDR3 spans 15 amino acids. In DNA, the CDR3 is TGCGCCAGCAGCTTGGGGTTCTCGGATAATGAAAAACTGTTTTTT. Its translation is CASSLGFSDNEKLFF.

This chain's CDR3 is CASSLFGSNTGELFF. CDR3 bases: TGTGCCAGCAGCTTATTCGGGTCGAACACCGGGGAGCTGTTTTTT. The V gene is TRBV7-8, the J gene TRBJ2-2, with unresolved D. This CDR3 spans 15 amino acids. Germline CDR1 reads SGHVS; CDR2 reads FQNEAQ. With 2 bases removed from V and 0 bases from J, the gap between germline ends came to 7 bases.

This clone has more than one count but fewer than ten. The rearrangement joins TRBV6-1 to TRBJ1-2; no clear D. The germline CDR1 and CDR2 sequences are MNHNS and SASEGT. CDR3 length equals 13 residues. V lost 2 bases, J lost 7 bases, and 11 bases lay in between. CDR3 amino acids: CASSELDLSGYTF. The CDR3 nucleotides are TGTGCCAGCAGTGAACTGGACCTATCTGGCTACACCTTC.

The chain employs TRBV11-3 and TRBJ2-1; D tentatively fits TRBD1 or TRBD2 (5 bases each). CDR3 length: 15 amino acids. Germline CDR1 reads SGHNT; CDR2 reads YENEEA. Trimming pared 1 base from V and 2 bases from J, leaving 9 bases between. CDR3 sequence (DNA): TGTGCCAGCAGCTTAGGGGACCTCCCCTACAATGAGCAGTTCTTC. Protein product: CASSLGDLPYNEQFF.

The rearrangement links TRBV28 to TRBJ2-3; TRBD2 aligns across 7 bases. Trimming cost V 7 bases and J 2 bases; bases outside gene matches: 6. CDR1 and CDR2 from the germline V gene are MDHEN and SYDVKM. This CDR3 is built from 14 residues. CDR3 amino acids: CASNLAEYTDTQYF. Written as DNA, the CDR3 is TGTGCCAGCAATCTAGCGGAATACACAGATACGCAGTATTTT. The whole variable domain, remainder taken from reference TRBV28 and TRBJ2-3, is DVKVTQSSRYLVKRTGEKVFLECVQDMDHENMFWYRQDPGLGLRLIYFSYDVKMKEKGDIPEGYSVSREKKERFSLILESASTNQTSMYLCASNLAEYTDTQYFGPGTRLTVL.

The DNA for the CDR3 is TGTGCCAGCAGCTATCCTGAGTGGGGGTTGAACACTGAAGCTTTCTTT. Protein sequence: CASSYPEWGLNTEAFF. The V and J genes are TRBV11-3 and TRBJ1-1; D may be TRBD1 (5 bases). This CDR3 contains 16 residues. Looked up from germline, CDR1 is SGHNT and CDR2 is YENEEA. V lost 4 bases to trimming and J lost 0 bases, with 15 bases between them.

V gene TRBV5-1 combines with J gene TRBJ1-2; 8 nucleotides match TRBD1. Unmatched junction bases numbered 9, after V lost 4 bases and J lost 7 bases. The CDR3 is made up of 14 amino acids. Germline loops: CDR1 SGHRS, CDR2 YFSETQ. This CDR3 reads CASSPLTGEGGYTF. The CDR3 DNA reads TGCGCCAGCAGCCCCTTGACAGGGGAGGGTGGCTACACCTTC.

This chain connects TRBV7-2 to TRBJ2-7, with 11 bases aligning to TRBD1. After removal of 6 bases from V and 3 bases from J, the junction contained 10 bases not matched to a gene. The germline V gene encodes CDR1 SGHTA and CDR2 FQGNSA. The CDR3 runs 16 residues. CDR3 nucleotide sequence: TGTGCCAGCAGTTCAATCCGGACAGGGGGCATCTACGAGCAGTACTTC. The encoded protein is CASSSIRTGGIYEQYF.